This entry lists 23 T cell receptor beta chains sequenced from one sample in a study of vaccination and CD4 T cells after COVID-19. These receptors are not linked to any known antigen. Treatment described: roughly 11-day PBMC culture with coronavirus spike peptide pools or control peptides (ViraFEST assay). Cultured CD4+ T cell DNA underwent sequencing with the Oncomine TCR Beta short-read assay. TCRdb reprocessed the PCR reads via MiXCR and lists one record per CDR3 protein. Seen here are some 14,000 distinct CDR3 sequences, approximately 21% observed once, and the top ten hold nearly 15%. Sequencing was performed on cultured CD4+ T cells from blood. The receptor set was obtained from a human donor with COVID-19.

This clonotype was seen a handful of times. The genes are TRBV27 and TRBJ2-1, with D possibly matching TRBD1 (6 bases). The CDR3 is 12 amino acids. Germline CDR1 and CDR2: MNHEY and SMNVEV (reference sequence). The V and J ends lost 6 bases and 8 bases respectively, with 11 bases between them. CDR3 coding DNA: TGTGCCAGCAGGCTACAGGGCTATGAGCAGTTCTTC. Its translation: CASRLQGYEQFF.

In this sample, this clonotype turned up a few times. In DNA, the CDR3 is TGTGCCACCCTGGGACAGGGAGACACTGAAGCTTTCTTT. Translation gives CATLGQGDTEAFF. The chain links TRBV10-3 to TRBJ1-1; 9 bases are shared with TRBD1. The germline V gene encodes CDR1 ENHRY and CDR2 SYGVKD. Trimming took 10 bases from V and 3 from J; bases not matched to a gene: 6. The CDR3 is 13 amino acids.

The gene calls are TRBV18 and TRBJ1-5; possibly TRBD1 for D (5 bases). Trimming pared 4 bases from V and 7 bases from J, leaving 17 bases between. CDR1 and CDR2 (germline): KGHSH, LQKENI. The CDR3 is 15 amino acids. CDR3 DNA: TGTGCCAGCTCACTTGGGACTCCCCCCGGGCAGCCCCAGCATTTT. This encodes CASSLGTPPGQPQHF.

In this sample, this clonotype turned up a few times. The chain combines TRBV11-1 with TRBJ1-2; TRBD1 matches 10 bases. Germline V gene data show CDR1 as SGHAT and CDR2 as FQDESV (reference sequence). J was trimmed by 2 bases and V by 3 bases; bases with no gene match: 6. CDR3 length: 16 amino acids. This chain's CDR3 is CASSLGDRGLNYGYTF. The CDR3 DNA is TGTGCCAGCAGCTTGGGGGACAGGGGCCTAAACTATGGCTACACCTTC.

J is TRBJ1-1 and V is TRBV5-1; 12 nucleotides agree with TRBD1. CDR1 and CDR2 from the germline V gene are SGHRS and YFSETQ. There are 14 residues in the CDR3. Trimming removed 7 bases from V and 5 bases from J; junction bases left unmatched: 6. CDR3 sequence reads: CASGTGGAGTEAFF. The CDR3 DNA reads as TGCGCCAGCGGGACAGGGGGCGCAGGGACTGAAGCTTTCTTT.

For the CDR3, the DNA is TGTGCCAGCTCACCACCTCACAGGAACTATGGCTACACCTTC. Its translation is CASSPPHRNYGYTF. The V call is TRBV18, the J call TRBJ1-2, with D possibly matching TRBD1 (5 bases). CDR3 length equals 14 residues. The germline V gene has CDR1 KGHSH and CDR2 LQKENI. The germline V and J ends were trimmed by 0 bases and 2 bases, with 7 bases remaining between them.

This clonotype was seen a few times. V usage is TRBV14 and J usage is TRBJ2-6, with D possibly matching TRBD1 (5 bases). The CDR3 length is 17 residues. CDR1 SGHDN and CDR2 FVKESK come from the germline V gene. V was shortened by 1 base and J by 3 bases, with 13 bases between the two germline ends. CDR3 loop: CASSQASQGFGANVLTF. The CDR3 bases are TGTGCCAGCAGCCAAGCCAGCCAGGGCTTTGGGGCCAACGTCCTGACTTTC. Together with reference TRBV14 and TRBJ2-6, the CDR3 gives the full variable domain: EAGVTQFPSHSVIEKGQTVTLRCDPISGHDNLYWYRRVMGKEIKFLLHFVKESKQDESGMPNNRFLAERTGGTYSTLKVQPAELEDSGVYFCASSQASQGFGANVLTFGAGSRLTVL.

The chain links TRBV6-2 or TRBV6-3 to TRBJ2-1; 8 nucleotides match TRBD1. The CDR3 has 14 amino acids. Germline CDR1 MNHEY, CDR2 SVGEGT. V lost 7 bases, J lost 0 bases, and 2 bases stayed unmatched. The DNA for the CDR3 is TGTGCCAGCATCGGGACAGGCTCCTACAATGAGCAGTTCTTC. Amino acids: CASIGTGSYNEQFF.

The V call is TRBV6-5, the J call TRBJ1-2; TRBD1 aligns across 8 bases. The ends lost 4 bases at V and 4 bases at J; junction bases unmatched: 5. The germline gives CDR1 MNHEY, CDR2 SVGAGI. This CDR3 is 14 amino acids long. The CDR3 spells CASSSSGGSYGYTF. The CDR3 DNA is TGTGCCAGCAGTTCGTCAGGGGGCAGCTATGGCTACACCTTC.

This chain links TRBV20-1 with TRBJ2-7; TRBD1 matches 9 bases. The CDR3 spans 15 residues. The V segment lost 1 base and the J segment 3 bases; nucleotides outside the gene matches: 7. Germline V gene lookup returns CDR1 DFQATT and CDR2 SNEGSKA (reference sequence). The CDR3 sequence is CSARGPGQGHYEQYF. The CDR3 region has the DNA TGCAGTGCTAGAGGCCCGGGACAGGGACACTACGAGCAGTACTTC.

J is TRBJ1-3 and V is TRBV6-1; TRBD1 is a possible D gene (5 bases). Trimming took 6 bases from V and 3 from J, leaving 15 bases between them. The germline gives CDR1 MNHNS, CDR2 SASEGT. The CDR3 totals 15 residues. This CDR3 is CASRFAGTGGNTIYF. The CDR3, as DNA: TGTGCCAGCAGGTTCGCGGGGACGGGTGGAAACACCATATATTTT.

This clonotype was picked up a small number of times. The V gene is TRBV7-6, the J gene TRBJ2-2; 8 bases are shared with TRBD2. CDR1 is SGHVS and CDR2 is FNYEAQ in the germline V gene. With 2 bases clipped from V and 9 bases from J, the junction kept 8 bases outside the gene matches. The CDR3 loop spans 15 amino acids. The CDR3 here is CASSLFDGGARELFF. CDR3 in DNA: TGTGCCAGCAGCTTATTTGACGGGGGGGCGAGGGAGCTGTTTTTT.

This clonotype turned up a few times. The chain employs TRBV14 and TRBJ2-7; the D gene is possibly TRBD2 (5 bases). The CDR3 has 15 amino acids. V dropped 1 base and J dropped 0 bases, with 10 bases sitting between them. From germline, CDR1 is SGHDN and CDR2 FVKESK. The CDR3, as DNA: TGTGCCAGCAGCCAAGTAGGTGGGAGCTCCTACGAGCAGTACTTC. Protein product: CASSQVGGSSYEQYF. Supplemented by reference TRBV14 and TRBJ2-7, the full variable domain reads EAGVTQFPSHSVIEKGQTVTLRCDPISGHDNLYWYRRVMGKEIKFLLHFVKESKQDESGMPNNRFLAERTGGTYSTLKVQPAELEDSGVYFCASSQVGGSSYEQYFGPGTRLTVT.

This clonotype appeared a few times. V and J are TRBV19 and TRBJ1-3; tentative D call: TRBD1 (5 bases). The length of the CDR3 is 15 residues. CDR1 is LNHDA and CDR2 is SQIVND in the germline V gene (reference sequence). Trimming stripped 7 bases from V and 0 bases from J, with 13 bases between. In nucleotides, the CDR3 is TGTGCCAGTAACACAGGTTCCTACTCTGGAAACACCATATATTTT. Protein product: CASNTGSYSGNTIYF.

V and J are TRBV19 and TRBJ2-2, with D unresolved. The CDR3 has 16 residues. Trimming left V 3 bases short and J 1 base short, with 12 bases between. CDR1 is LNHDA, CDR2 SQIVND, per germline (reference sequence). The CDR3 here is CASSIFLGENTGELFF. CDR3 bases: TGTGCCAGTAGTATTTTTCTAGGAGAGAACACCGGGGAGCTGTTTTTT.

V and J are TRBV6-2 or TRBV6-3 and TRBJ1-1; the D gene is possibly TRBD1 (5 bases). Germline CDR1 and CDR2: MNHEY and SVGEGT. This CDR3 comprises 17 residues. V was cut by 5 bases and J by 0 bases, with 19 bases left in between. The CDR3 loop is CASSHRPQGTVNTEAFF. The CDR3 DNA reads TGTGCCAGCAGTCACCGACCTCAAGGGACGGTGAACACTGAAGCTTTCTTT.

The V gene is TRBV20-1, the J gene TRBJ2-1; 7 bases align to TRBD2. Germline CDR1 DFQATT, CDR2 SNEGSKA (reference sequence). After removal of 3 bases from V and 9 bases from J, the junction contained 23 bases not matched to a gene. This CDR3 region has 18 residues. This CDR3 reads CSASHPGREKRGAFEQFF. CDR3 nucleotide sequence: TGCAGTGCTAGTCACCCAGGGCGGGAGAAGCGGGGTGCCTTTGAGCAGTTCTTC.

This clonotype was found a few times. The chain has TRBV7-9 and TRBJ2-3, with 8 bases fitting TRBD1. The CDR3 consists of 15 residues. Trimming at V came to 1 base and at J to 3 bases, leaving 3 bases not matched to a gene. Per germline, CDR1 SEHNR and CDR2 FQNEAQ (reference sequence). Here the CDR3 DNA reads TGTGCCAGCAGCTTAGGGCAGGGGGCTACAGATACGCAGTATTTT. Translating it yields CASSLGQGATDTQYF.

This clonotype was counted a few times. The V gene is TRBV11-1, the J gene TRBJ1-2; D possibly corresponds to TRBD1 (6 bases). Per the germline V gene, CDR1 is SGHAT and CDR2 is FQDESV (reference sequence). The ends were cut back, 5 bases at V and 7 bases at J, with 14 bases in the middle. The CDR3 is made up of 13 amino acids. Here the CDR3 DNA reads TGTGCCAGCAGCCCTTGGACAGCCGGTGGCTACACCTTC. Translating it yields CASSPWTAGGYTF. The whole variable domain, remainder taken from reference TRBV11-1 and TRBJ1-2, is EAEVAQSPRYKITEKSQAVAFWCDPISGHATLYWYRQILGQGPELLVQFQDESVVDDSQLPKDRFSAERLKGVDSTLKIQPAELGDSAMYLCASSPWTAGGYTFGSGTRLTVV.

V usage is TRBV5-4 and J usage is TRBJ2-5; 7 positions match TRBD2. V lost 0 bases, J lost 4 bases, and 9 bases stayed unmatched. The CDR3 loop spans 16 amino acids. Germline-derived CDR1 and CDR2 are SGHNT and YYREEE (reference sequence). CDR3 sequence: CASSLAQTGRGETQYF. The CDR3 bases are TGTGCCAGCAGCTTGGCCCAGACGGGGAGGGGAGAGACCCAGTACTTC.

In its sample, this clonotype was seen a few times. The rearrangement joins TRBV2 to TRBJ2-1; TRBD2 aligns across 10 bases. Germline V gene data show CDR1 as SNHLY and CDR2 as FYNNEI. The CDR3 extends over 15 amino acids. With V trimmed by 3 bases and J by 6 bases, 5 bases remained unmatched. CDR3 in DNA: TGTGCCAGCAGTGATTGGAGCGGGGGGGCCAATGAGCAGTTCTTC. This translates into CASSDWSGGANEQFF.

The chain has TRBV28 and TRBJ1-2; D might be TRBD1 (5 bases). Between the trimmed V and J ends, which lost 7 bases and 6 bases, there was a span of 12 bases. Germline CDR1 MDHEN, CDR2 SYDVKM. The CDR3 is made up of 12 amino acids. The CDR3 loop reads CASNYGGNGYTF. DNA for the CDR3: TGTGCCAGCAACTACGGGGGGAATGGCTACACCTTC.

The V call is TRBV19, the J call TRBJ2-2; D not resolved. CDR1 is LNHDA and CDR2 is SQIVND in the germline V gene (reference sequence). The length of the CDR3 is 13 residues. V dropped 5 bases and J dropped 7 bases, with 11 bases sitting between them. CDR3 in amino acids: CASSSLGGGELFF. For the CDR3, the DNA is TGTGCCAGTAGTTCGCTCGGCGGCGGGGAGCTGTTTTTT.